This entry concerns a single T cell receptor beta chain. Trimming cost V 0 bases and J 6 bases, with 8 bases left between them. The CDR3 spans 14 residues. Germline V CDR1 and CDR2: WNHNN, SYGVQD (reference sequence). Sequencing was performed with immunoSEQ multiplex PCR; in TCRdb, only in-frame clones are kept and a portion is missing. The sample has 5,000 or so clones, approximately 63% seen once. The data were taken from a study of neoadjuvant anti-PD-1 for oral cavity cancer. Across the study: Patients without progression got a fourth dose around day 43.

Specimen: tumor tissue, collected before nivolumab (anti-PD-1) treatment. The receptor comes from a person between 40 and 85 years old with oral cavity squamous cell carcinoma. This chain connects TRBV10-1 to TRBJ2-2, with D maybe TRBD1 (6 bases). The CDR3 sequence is CASSESDRAGELFF. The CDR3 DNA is TGCGCCAGCAGTGAGTCGGACAGAGCCGGGGAGCTGTTTTTT.